One sample yielded the 25 T cell receptor beta chains listed below, sequenced in a study of glioma-infiltrating T cells after dendritic cell vaccination. TCRdb's table, derived via immunoSEQ multiplex PCR, lists solely in-frame clones and lacks some. The sample includes approximately 82,000 clones, approximately 90% of them seen just once. The specimen comprised blood, sampled before dendritic cell vaccination. The source of these receptors is a human donor with glioblastoma.

This clone was picked up one time. This chain connects TRBV5-1 to TRBJ2-7; D gene ambiguous. CDR1 is SGHRS, CDR2 YFSETQ, per germline. Trimming cost V 0 bases and J 3 bases, with 7 bases left between them. CDR3 size: 13 residues. The CDR3 loop reads CASSLDPYYEQYF. CDR3 bases: TGCGCCAGCAGCTTGGACCCCTACTACGAGCAGTACTTC.

CDR3 region: CASSQDRVSGGASTDTQYF. CDR3 nucleotide sequence: TGTGCCAGCAGCCAAGATCGGGTTAGCGGGGGGGCGAGCACAGATACGCAGTATTTT. The V call is TRBV4-2, the J call TRBJ2-3; 11 bases line up with TRBD2. CDR3 length: 19 amino acids. After removal of 0 bases from V and 0 bases from J, the junction contained 8 bases not matched to a gene. The germline CDR1 and CDR2 sequences are LGHNA and YNFKEQ.

The chain couples TRBV4-2 to TRBJ2-7; perhaps TRBD1 as D (5 bases). V lost 0 bases and J lost 2, with 11 bases in between. CDR1 LGHNA and CDR2 YNFKEQ come from the germline V gene. The CDR3 has 15 residues. DNA for the CDR3: TGTGCCAGCAGCCAAGATGGCGACAGCACCTACGAGCAGTACTTC. Translating gives CASSQDGDSTYEQYF.

The rearrangement uses TRBV10-1 and TRBJ2-1, with 8 nucleotides matching TRBD2. Germline CDR1 and CDR2: WNHNN and SYGVQD (reference sequence). V lost 6 bases to trimming and J lost 7 bases; unmatched junction nucleotides: 11. This CDR3 spans 15 amino acids. The CDR3: CASSEAGGARNEQFF. For the CDR3, the DNA is TGCGCCAGCAGCGAGGCGGGGGGCGCGAGGAATGAGCAGTTCTTC.

CDR3 nucleotide sequence: TGCGCCAGCCGCGAACTGTTTTTT. Protein: CASRELFF. The genes are TRBV5-1 and TRBJ1-4; D not resolved. CDR1 and CDR2 (germline): SGHRS, YFSETQ. V lost 7 bases to trimming and J lost 12 bases, with 4 bases between them. The CDR3 sequence is 8 residues long.

This chain connects TRBV9 to TRBJ2-1; perhaps TRBD2 as D (5 bases). The CDR3 sequence is 15 residues long. Germline CDR1 SGDLS, CDR2 YYNGEE. Trimming left V 2 bases short and J 4 bases short, with 13 bases between. CDR3 loop: CASSVDGKLYNEQFF. The DNA for the CDR3 is TGTGCCAGCAGCGTCGACGGGAAGCTTTACAATGAGCAGTTCTTC.

The chain carries TRBV11-3 and TRBJ2-1, with TRBD2 identical over 9 bases. Trimming took 5 bases from V and 6 from J; bases not matched to a gene: 8. The CDR3 extends over 15 amino acids. The germline V gene encodes CDR1 SGHNT and CDR2 YENEEA. In DNA form, the CDR3 reads TGTGCCAGCAGCACCTCAGGGCGGGAGGGCAATGAGCAGTTCTTC. Encoded protein: CASSTSGREGNEQFF.

CDR3 sequence (DNA): TGCGCCAGCAGTATGACAGGGGGCGACGAGACCCAGTACTTC. Translation: CASSMTGGDETQYF. The chain joins TRBV10-2 to TRBJ2-5, with 10 bases fitting TRBD1. The CDR3 has 14 amino acids. The junction had 5 bases not matched to a gene; V was cut back by 5 bases and J by 5 bases. Germline-derived CDR1 and CDR2 are WSHSY and SAAADI.

As DNA, the CDR3 is TGTGCCAGCAGCGGCGGGGACAGTTCCGGGCCTTACGAGCAGTACTTC. Translation: CASSGGDSSGPYEQYF. The V and J genes are TRBV2 and TRBJ2-5; possible D gene TRBD1, 7 bases. The DNA matches TRBJ2-7 better at its end, which makes the J call doubtful. CDR1 is SNHLY and CDR2 is FYNNEI in the germline V gene. CDR3 length: 16 amino acids.

V is TRBV30 and J is TRBJ1-5; 7 nucleotides align to TRBD1. The CDR3 consists of 13 residues. The germline CDR1 and CDR2 sequences are GTSNPN and SVGIG (reference sequence). V gave up 2 bases and J gave up 5 bases; unmatched junction bases: 3. The chain's CDR3 is CAWSQGVDQPQHF. CDR3 DNA sequence: TGTGCCTGGAGTCAGGGGGTAGATCAGCCCCAGCATTTT.

This rearrangement joins TRBV5-1 to TRBJ2-5; 9 bases match TRBD1. The trim removed 7 bases at V and 4 bases at J, leaving 17 bases unmatched. Germline CDR1 is SGHRS and CDR2 is YFSETQ. This CDR3 is built from 17 residues. The CDR3 is CASVSRWTGQGRETQYF. CDR3 in DNA: TGCGCCAGCGTCTCCCGATGGACCGGACAGGGGCGAGAGACCCAGTACTTC.

This chain uses TRBV2 with TRBJ2-5; 7 bases fit TRBD2. The CDR3 is made up of 13 amino acids. Germline-derived CDR1 and CDR2 are SNHLY and FYNNEI. Trimming took 7 bases from V and 4 from J; bases not matched to a gene: 6. The CDR3 DNA follows: TGTGCCAGCAACCGGGACTACGGAGAGACCCAGTACTTC. Translated: CASNRDYGETQYF.

This clone was picked up one time. In DNA, the CDR3 is TGTGCCAGCAGTTTACAGGGGATTTATGGCTACACCTTC. Amino acids: CASSLQGIYGYTF. The genes are TRBV28 and TRBJ1-2, with D possibly TRBD1 on 6 matching bases. The CDR3 is 13 amino acids. Germline V gene sequence: CDR1 MDHEN, CDR2 SYDVKM. Trimming took 2 bases from V and 5 from J, leaving 9 bases between them.

The chain carries TRBV10-3 and TRBJ2-2, with TRBD1 matching 9 bases. Per germline, CDR1 ENHRY and CDR2 SYGVKD. V gave up 3 bases and J gave up 4 bases; unmatched junction bases: 6. This CDR3 region has 16 residues. The CDR3 DNA sequence: TGTGCCATCAGTGAAACAGGGGGCTCGGGCACCGGGGAGCTGTTTTTT. It is translated as CAISETGGSGTGELFF.

The V gene is TRBV7-6, the J gene TRBJ2-2, with D unresolved. The V gene lost 0 bases and the J gene lost 3 bases, with 8 bases spanning the gap. The CDR3 loop spans 15 amino acids. The germline V gene encodes CDR1 SGHVS and CDR2 FNYEAQ. The CDR3 nucleotides read TGTGCCAGCAGCTTAGCGCTTAGCCACACCGGGGAGCTGTTTTTT. Protein: CASSLALSHTGELFF. Variable domain in full (rest from reference TRBV7-6 and TRBJ2-2): GAGVSQSPRYKVTKRGQDVALRCDPISGHVSLYWYRQALGQGPEFLTYFNYEAQQDKSGLPNDRFSAERPEGSISTLTIQRTEQRDSAMYRCASSLALSHTGELFFGEGSRLTVL.

This clone was seen a few times. The chain recombines TRBV6-4 with TRBJ2-7, with TRBD2 matching 7 bases. This CDR3 is 13 amino acids long. The ends lost 6 bases at V and 4 bases at J; junction bases unmatched: 6. Per the germline V gene, CDR1 is MRHNA and CDR2 is SNTAGT. For the CDR3, the DNA is TGTGCCAGCAGCGCTAGCGGATCATACGAGCAGTACTTC. As protein: CASSASGSYEQYF.

V and J are TRBV30 and TRBJ2-1; 8 nucleotides agree with TRBD2. The junction had 11 bases not matched to a gene; V was cut back by 1 base and J by 15 bases. CDR1 and CDR2 (germline): GTSNPN, SVGIG (reference sequence). CDR3 length: 13 amino acids. In DNA, the CDR3 is TGTGCCTGGAGTGGGCAGCGGGGGAGCCTTACGTTCTTC. Amino acids: CAWSGQRGSLTFF.

This chain uses TRBV30 with TRBJ1-2; TRBD1 aligns across 7 bases. Per germline, CDR1 GTSNPN and CDR2 SVGIG (reference sequence). With 2 bases clipped from V and 3 bases from J, the junction kept 0 bases outside the gene matches. The CDR3 loop spans 12 amino acids. CDR3: CAWSQGDYGYTF. The CDR3 DNA reads TGTGCCTGGAGTCAGGGGGACTATGGCTACACCTTC. Full variable domain (outside the CDR3, taken from reference TRBV30 and TRBJ1-2): SQTIHQWPATLVQPVGSPLSLECTVEGTSNPNLYWYRQAAGRGLQLLFYSVGIGQISSEVPQNLSASRPQDRQFILSSKKLLLSDSGFYLCAWSQGDYGYTFGSGTRLTVV.

J is TRBJ2-1 and V is TRBV12-5, with TRBD2 matching over 11 bases. This CDR3 has 17 residues. CDR1 is LGHNT and CDR2 is FRNRAP in the germline V gene. Trimming took 2 bases from V and 9 from J; bases not matched to a gene: 12. This CDR3 reads CASGLRTSGSAWVEQFF. CDR3 coding DNA: TGTGCTAGTGGTTTGAGGACTAGCGGGTCCGCATGGGTTGAGCAGTTCTTC.

This rearrangement joins TRBV25-1 to TRBJ1-1, with D unclear. This CDR3 has 16 amino acids. Deletions cut 1 base from V and 0 bases from J, with 12 bases between. Germline V lookup: CDR1 MGHDK, CDR2 SYGVNS. The CDR3 here is CASSESSVRMNTEAFF. CDR3 DNA sequence: TGTGCCAGCAGTGAATCTAGTGTTCGGATGAACACTGAAGCTTTCTTT. The entire variable domain, with the rest obtained from reference TRBV25-1 and TRBJ1-1, is as follows: EADIYQTPRYLVIGTGKKITLECSQTMGHDKMYWYQQDPGMELHLIHYSYGVNSTEKGDLSSESTVSRIRTEHFPLTLESARPSHTSQYLCASSESSVRMNTEAFFGQGTRLTVV.

The chain has TRBV27 and TRBJ1-2, with D hard to call. Germline CDR1 reads MNHEY; CDR2 reads SMNVEV (reference sequence). V shed 4 bases and J shed 4 bases, with 16 bases lying between them. This CDR3 is built from 15 residues. The DNA of the CDR3 is TGTGCCAGCAGTTCCCCGGGGAGTTCAGGCTATGGCTACACCTTC. As protein: CASSSPGSSGYGYTF.

The rearrangement uses TRBV5-1 and TRBJ1-1; D is unclear. This CDR3 is built from 16 residues. Germline CDR1 is SGHRS and CDR2 is YFSETQ. Trimming removed 0 bases at V and 0 bases at J, with 12 bases between. The CDR3 region is CASSLVPLGLNTEAFF. The CDR3 DNA sequence: TGCGCCAGCAGCTTGGTTCCGCTCGGTTTGAACACTGAAGCTTTCTTT.

The genes are TRBV7-9 and TRBJ1-1; a weak D match, TRBD1 (5 bases). The V gene lost 3 bases and the J gene lost 6 bases, with 14 bases spanning the gap. Per the germline V gene, CDR1 is SEHNR and CDR2 is FQNEAQ (reference sequence). This CDR3 contains 14 residues. The CDR3 coding sequence is TGTGCCAGCAGCTTGGCGGGGACGGGCGCTGAAGCTTTCTTT. It translates to CASSLAGTGAEAFF. Supplemented by reference TRBV7-9 and TRBJ1-1, the full variable domain reads DTGVSQNPRHKITKRGQNVTFRCDPISEHNRLYWYRQTLGQGPEFLTYFQNEAQLEKSRLLSDRFSAERPKGSFSTLEIQRTEQGDSAMYLCASSLAGTGAEAFFGQGTRLTVV.

The V and J genes are TRBV2 and TRBJ2-2; TRBD2 agrees at 7 bases. Germline values: CDR1 SNHLY, CDR2 FYNNEI. The length of the CDR3 is 13 residues. Unmatched junction bases numbered 5, after V lost 7 bases and J lost 6 bases. For the CDR3, the DNA is TGTGCCAGCATGGGGGGGGATGCCGGGGAGCTGTTTTTT. Residues: CASMGGDAGELFF.

V is TRBV7-3 and J is TRBJ2-3; 8 bases map to TRBD2. V dropped 7 bases and J dropped 4; count of bases not matched to a gene: 10. The CDR3 contains 15 residues. CDR1 and CDR2 from the germline V gene are SGHTA and FQGTGA. The chain's CDR3 is CASNPGRGVADTQYF. The CDR3 DNA sequence: TGTGCCAGCAACCCTGGGCGGGGGGTGGCAGATACGCAGTATTTT.